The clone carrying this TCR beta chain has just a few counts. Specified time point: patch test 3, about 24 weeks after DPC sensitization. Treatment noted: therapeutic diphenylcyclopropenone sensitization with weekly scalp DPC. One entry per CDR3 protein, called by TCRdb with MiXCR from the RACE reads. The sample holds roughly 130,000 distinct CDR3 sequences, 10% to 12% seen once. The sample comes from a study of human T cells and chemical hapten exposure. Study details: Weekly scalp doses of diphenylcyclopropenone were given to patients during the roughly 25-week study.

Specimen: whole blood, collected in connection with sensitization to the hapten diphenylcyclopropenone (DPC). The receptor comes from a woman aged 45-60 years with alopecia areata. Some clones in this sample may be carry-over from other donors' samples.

The CDR3 nucleotides are TGCAGTGCTAGACCCAGGGGGACGGACACTGAAGCTTTCTTT. Translating it yields CSARPRGTDTEAFF. The V call is TRBV20-1, the J call TRBJ1-1, with 7 bases identical to TRBD1. Germline V CDR1 and CDR2: DFQATT, SNEGSKA (reference sequence). J lost 3 bases, V lost 2 bases, and 6 bases had no gene match. This CDR3 has 14 amino acids.